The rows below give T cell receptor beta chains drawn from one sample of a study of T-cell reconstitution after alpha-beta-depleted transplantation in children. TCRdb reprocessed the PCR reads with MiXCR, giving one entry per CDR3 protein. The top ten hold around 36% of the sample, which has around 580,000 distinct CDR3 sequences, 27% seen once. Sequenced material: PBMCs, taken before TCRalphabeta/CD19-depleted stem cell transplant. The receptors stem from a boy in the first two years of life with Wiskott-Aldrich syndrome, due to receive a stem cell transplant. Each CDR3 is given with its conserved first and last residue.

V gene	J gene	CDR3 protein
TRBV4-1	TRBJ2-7	CASSQEATSYEQYF
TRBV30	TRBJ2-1	CAWSLFLANEQFF
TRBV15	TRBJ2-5	CATSVAHRASKETQYF
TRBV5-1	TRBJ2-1	CASSLGGLRRTGENEQFF
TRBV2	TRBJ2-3	CASSETRTGTDTQYF
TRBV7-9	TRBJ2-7	CASMTYEHYF
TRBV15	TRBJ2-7	CATRDSGNEQYF
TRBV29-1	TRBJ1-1	CSDHSWRGLNTEAFF
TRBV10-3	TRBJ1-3	CAISEWGQAGNTIYF
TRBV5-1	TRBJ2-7	CASRQEIRSYEQYF
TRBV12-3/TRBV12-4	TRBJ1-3	CASSLVVSGNTIYF
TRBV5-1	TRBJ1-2	CASTPGRLMNYGYTF
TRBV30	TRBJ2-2	CAWSVPSGRNTGELFF
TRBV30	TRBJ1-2	CAWQGILYGYTF
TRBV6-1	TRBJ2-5	CASRGGQYQETQYF
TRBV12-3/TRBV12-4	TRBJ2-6	CASSLTVAGANVLTF
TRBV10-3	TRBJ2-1	CAISPGTGPNEQFF
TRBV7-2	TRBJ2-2	CASRRGGAGELFF
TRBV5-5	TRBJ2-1	CASSLQGLAQFF
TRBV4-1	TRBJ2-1	CASSPSGRRYNEQFF
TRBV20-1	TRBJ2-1	CSARGPAYNEQFF
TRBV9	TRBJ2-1	CASSLRTSGISSYNEQFF
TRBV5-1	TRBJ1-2	CASSLVLGRGYTF
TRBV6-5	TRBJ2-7	CASSWRRDTSYEQYF
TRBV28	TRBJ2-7	CASSLASAYEQYF
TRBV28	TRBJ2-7	CASFAASSYEQYF
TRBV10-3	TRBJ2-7	CAISESGVAGGEQYF
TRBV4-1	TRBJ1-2	CASSQDPRPDGYTF
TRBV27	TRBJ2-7	CASRRYRDRGLEQYF
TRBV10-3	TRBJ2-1	CAISWTSGYDEQFF
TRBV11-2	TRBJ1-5	CASSYFPTGMGTNQPQHF
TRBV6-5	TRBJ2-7	CASSYSTGKSYEQYF
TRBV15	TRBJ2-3	CATSRDRAREVGDTQYF
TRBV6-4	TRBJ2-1	CASSPSGKRSYNEQFF
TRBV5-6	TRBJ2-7	CASSLLLLAHPYEQYF
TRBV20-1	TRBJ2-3	CSANFGDTQYF
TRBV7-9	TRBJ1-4	CASSSPGPHTEKLFF
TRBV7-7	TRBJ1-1	CASSLGDGTEAFF
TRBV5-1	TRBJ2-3	CASSLAKTSRSTDTQYF
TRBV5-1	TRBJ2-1	CASSSSDGNEQFF
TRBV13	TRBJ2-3	CASTYRGLTDTQYF
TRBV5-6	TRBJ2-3	CASSRQRDLGTDTQYF
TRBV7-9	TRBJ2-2	CASSANRGYTGELFF
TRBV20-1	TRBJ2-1	CSALVAPARYNEQFF
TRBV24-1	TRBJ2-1	CATSRGENEQFF
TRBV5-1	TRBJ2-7	CASSPEGIARDEQYF
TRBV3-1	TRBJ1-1	CASRLQGESTEAFF
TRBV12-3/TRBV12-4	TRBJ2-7	CASSLASGLTYEQYF
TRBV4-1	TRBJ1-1	CASSPATDREAFF
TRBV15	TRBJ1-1	CATSRDGEGTEAFF
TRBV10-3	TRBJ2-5	CAVSDMPSGRSQETQYF